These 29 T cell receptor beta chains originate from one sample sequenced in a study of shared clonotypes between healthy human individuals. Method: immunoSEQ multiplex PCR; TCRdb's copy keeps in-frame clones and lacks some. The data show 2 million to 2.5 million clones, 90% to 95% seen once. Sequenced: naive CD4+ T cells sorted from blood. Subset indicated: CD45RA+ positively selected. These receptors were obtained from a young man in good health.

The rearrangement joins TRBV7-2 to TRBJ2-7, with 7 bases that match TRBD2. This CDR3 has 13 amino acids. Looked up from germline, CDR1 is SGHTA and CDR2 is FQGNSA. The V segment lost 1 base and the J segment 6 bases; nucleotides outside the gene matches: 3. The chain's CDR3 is CASSLVGGVEQYF. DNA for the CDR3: TGTGCCAGCAGCTTAGTTGGGGGGGTCGAGCAGTACTTC.

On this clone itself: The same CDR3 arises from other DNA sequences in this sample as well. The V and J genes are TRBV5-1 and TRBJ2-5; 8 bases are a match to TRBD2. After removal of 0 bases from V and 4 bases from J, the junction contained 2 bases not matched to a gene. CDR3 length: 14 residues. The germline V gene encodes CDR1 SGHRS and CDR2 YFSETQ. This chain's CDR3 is CASSLAGLAETQYF. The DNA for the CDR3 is TGCGCCAGCAGCTTGGCCGGACTAGCAGAGACCCAGTACTTC.

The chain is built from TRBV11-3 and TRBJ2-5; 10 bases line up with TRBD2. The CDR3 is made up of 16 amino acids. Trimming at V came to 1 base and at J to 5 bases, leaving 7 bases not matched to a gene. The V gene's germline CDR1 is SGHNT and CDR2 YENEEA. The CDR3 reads CASSLGSGGAVETQYF. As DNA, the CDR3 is TGTGCCAGCAGCTTAGGGAGCGGGGGGGCCGTTGAGACCCAGTACTTC.

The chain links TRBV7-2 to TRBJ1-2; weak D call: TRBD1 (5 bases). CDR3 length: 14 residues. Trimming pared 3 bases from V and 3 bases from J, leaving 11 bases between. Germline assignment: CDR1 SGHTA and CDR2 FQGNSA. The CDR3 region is CASSFGTVHYGYTF. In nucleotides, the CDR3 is TGTGCCAGCAGCTTCGGGACGGTCCACTATGGCTACACCTTC.

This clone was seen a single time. CDR3 protein: CASRVTGSSYEQYF. The CDR3 DNA follows: TGCGCCAGCAGGGTGACTGGTAGCTCCTACGAGCAGTACTTC. The chain has TRBV5-1 and TRBJ2-7, with unresolved D. This CDR3 is built from 14 residues. Trimming cost V 5 bases and J 0 bases, with 12 bases left between them. Per the germline V gene, CDR1 is SGHRS and CDR2 is YFSETQ. The full variable domain, completed using reference TRBV5-1 and TRBJ2-7, is KAGVTQTPRYLIKTRGQQVTLSCSPISGHRSVSWYQQTPGQGLQFLFEYFSETQRNKGNFPGRFSGRQFSNSRSEMNVSTLELGDSALYLCASRVTGSSYEQYFGPGTRLTVT.

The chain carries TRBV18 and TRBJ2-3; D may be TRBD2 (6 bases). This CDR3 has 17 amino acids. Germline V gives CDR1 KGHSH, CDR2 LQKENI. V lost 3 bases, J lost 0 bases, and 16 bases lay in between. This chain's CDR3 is CASSPSEAGTSTDTQYF. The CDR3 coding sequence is TGTGCCAGCTCACCTTCGGAAGCGGGCACTAGCACAGATACGCAGTATTTT.

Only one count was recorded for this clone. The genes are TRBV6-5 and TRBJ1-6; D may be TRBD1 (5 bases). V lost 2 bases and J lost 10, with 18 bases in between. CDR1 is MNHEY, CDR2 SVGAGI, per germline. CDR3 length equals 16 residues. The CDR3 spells CASSYTFDSINSPLHF. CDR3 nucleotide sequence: TGTGCCAGCAGTTACACATTCGACAGTATCAACTCACCCCTCCACTTT.

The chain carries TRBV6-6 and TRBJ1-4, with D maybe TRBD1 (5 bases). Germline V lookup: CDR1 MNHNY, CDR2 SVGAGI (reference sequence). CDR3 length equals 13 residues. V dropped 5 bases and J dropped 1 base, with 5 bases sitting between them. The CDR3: CASSDRTNEKLFF. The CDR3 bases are TGTGCCAGCAGTGACAGAACTAATGAAAAACTGTTTTTT.

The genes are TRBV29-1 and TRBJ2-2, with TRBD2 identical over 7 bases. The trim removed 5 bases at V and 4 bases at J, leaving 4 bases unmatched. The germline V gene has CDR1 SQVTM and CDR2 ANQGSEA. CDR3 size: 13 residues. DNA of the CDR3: TGCAGCGTTCGAGCGGGAACCACCGGGGAGCTGTTTTTT. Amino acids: CSVRAGTTGELFF.

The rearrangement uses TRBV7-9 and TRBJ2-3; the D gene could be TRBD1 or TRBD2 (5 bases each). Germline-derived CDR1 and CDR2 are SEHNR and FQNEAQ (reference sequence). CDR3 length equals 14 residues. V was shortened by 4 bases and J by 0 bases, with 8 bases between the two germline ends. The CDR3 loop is CASSWDVSTDTQYF. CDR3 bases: TGTGCCAGCAGCTGGGACGTCAGCACAGATACGCAGTATTTT.

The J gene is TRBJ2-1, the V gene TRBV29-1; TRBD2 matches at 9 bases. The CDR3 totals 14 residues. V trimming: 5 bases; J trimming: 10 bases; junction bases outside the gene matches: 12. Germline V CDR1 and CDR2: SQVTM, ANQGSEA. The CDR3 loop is CSVWVGSGSGEQFF. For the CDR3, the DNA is TGCAGCGTTTGGGTGGGTAGCGGGAGCGGAGAGCAGTTCTTC.

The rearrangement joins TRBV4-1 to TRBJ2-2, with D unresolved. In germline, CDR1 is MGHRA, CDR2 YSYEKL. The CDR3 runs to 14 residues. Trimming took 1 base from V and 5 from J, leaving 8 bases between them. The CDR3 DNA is TGCGCCAGCAGCCAAGCTAGGGTAACCGGGGAGCTGTTTTTT. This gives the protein CASSQARVTGELFF.

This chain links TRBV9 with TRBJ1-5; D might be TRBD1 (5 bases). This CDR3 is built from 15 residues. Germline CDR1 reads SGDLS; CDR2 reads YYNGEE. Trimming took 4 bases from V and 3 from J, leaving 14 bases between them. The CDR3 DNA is TGTGCCAGCAGCCCCTTTGGGGGGAACAATCAGCCCCAGCATTTT. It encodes CASSPFGGNNQPQHF.

The CDR3 nucleotides read TGCAGCGTTGGGGGGAGTAGCAATCAGCCCCAGCATTTT. Translating gives CSVGGSSNQPQHF. The gene calls are TRBV29-1 and TRBJ1-5; tentative D call: TRBD1 (5 bases). CDR1 is SQVTM and CDR2 is ANQGSEA in the germline V gene. Trimming shortened V by 4 bases and J by 0 bases, and 7 bases separated the two germline ends. CDR3 length: 13 residues.

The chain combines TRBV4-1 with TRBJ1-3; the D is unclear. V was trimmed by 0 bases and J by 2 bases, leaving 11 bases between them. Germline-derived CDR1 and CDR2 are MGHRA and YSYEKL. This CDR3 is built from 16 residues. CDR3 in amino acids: CASSQDIAGTGNTIYF. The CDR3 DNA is TGCGCCAGCAGCCAAGATATAGCAGGTACTGGAAACACCATATATTTT.

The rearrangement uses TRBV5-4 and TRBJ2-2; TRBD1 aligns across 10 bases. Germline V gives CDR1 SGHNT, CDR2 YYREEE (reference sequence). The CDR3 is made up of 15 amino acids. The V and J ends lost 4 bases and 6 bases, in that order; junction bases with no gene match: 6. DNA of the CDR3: TGTGCCAGCAGCCTACCCGGGACAGGGGCCGGGGAGCTGTTTTTT. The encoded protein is CASSLPGTGAGELFF.

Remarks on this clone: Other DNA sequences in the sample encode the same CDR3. The CDR3 sequence: CASSEQGQGQPQHF. The DNA for the CDR3 is TGTGCCAGCAGTGAACAGGGGCAGGGTCAGCCCCAGCATTTT. The V call is TRBV2, the J call TRBJ1-5; TRBD1 might be the D (6 bases). Germline CDR1 reads SNHLY; CDR2 reads FYNNEI. V lost 2 bases, J lost 6 bases, and 11 bases lay in between. The CDR3 has 14 residues.

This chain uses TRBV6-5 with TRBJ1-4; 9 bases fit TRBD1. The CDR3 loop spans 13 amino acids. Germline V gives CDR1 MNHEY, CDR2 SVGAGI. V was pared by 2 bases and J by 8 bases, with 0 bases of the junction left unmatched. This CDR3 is CASSYGQGEKLFF. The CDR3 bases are TGTGCCAGCAGTTACGGACAGGGGGAAAAACTGTTTTTT.

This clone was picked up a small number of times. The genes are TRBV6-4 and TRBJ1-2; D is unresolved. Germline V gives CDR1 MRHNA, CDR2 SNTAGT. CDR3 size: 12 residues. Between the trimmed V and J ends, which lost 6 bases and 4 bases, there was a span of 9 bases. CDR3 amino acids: CASSDPIYGYTF. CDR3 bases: TGTGCCAGCAGCGACCCGATCTATGGCTACACCTTC.

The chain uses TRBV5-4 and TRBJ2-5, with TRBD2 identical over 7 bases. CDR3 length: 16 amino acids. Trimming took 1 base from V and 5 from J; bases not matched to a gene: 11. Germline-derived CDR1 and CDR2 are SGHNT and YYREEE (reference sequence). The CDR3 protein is CASSLLTGGGRETQYF. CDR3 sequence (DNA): TGTGCCAGCAGCTTGTTAACGGGAGGTGGTAGGGAGACCCAGTACTTC.

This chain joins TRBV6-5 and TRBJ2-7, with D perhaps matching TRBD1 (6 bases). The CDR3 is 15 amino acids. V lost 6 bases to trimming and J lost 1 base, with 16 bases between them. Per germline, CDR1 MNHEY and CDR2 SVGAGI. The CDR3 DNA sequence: TGTGCCAGCAGCCAGACAGGTTTGGGGTCCTACGAGCAGTACTTC. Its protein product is CASSQTGLGSYEQYF.

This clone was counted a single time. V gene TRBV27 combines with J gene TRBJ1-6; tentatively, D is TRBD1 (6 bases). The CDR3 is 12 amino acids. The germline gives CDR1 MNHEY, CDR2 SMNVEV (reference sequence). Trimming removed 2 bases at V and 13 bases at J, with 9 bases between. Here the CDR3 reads CASSLRGGPLHF. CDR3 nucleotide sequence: TGTGCCAGCAGTTTAAGGGGGGGGCCCCTCCACTTT.

Written as DNA, the CDR3 is TGTGCCAGCAGTGAAACCAGAAAGGGGGTCGGGGAGCTGTTTTTT. It yields the protein CASSETRKGVGELFF. The rearrangement joins TRBV6-1 to TRBJ2-2, with D maybe TRBD1 (6 bases). Germline V CDR1 and CDR2: MNHNS, SASEGT. The CDR3 length is 15 residues. V was clipped by 2 bases and J by 7 bases, with 14 bases between them.

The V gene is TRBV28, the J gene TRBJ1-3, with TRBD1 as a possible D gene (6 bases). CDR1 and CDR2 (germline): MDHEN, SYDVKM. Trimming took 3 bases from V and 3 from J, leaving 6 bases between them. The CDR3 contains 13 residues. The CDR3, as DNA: TGTGCCAGCAGTTTCAGGGGTGGAAACACCATATATTTT. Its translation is CASSFRGGNTIYF.

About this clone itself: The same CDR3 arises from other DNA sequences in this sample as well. CDR3 DNA sequence: TGTGCCAGCAGCCCACAGGGAAATGAAAAACTGTTTTTT. It translates to CASSPQGNEKLFF. This chain joins TRBV7-9 and TRBJ1-4; TRBD1 might be the D (6 bases). Trimming pared 5 bases from V and 5 bases from J, leaving 9 bases between. Germline V CDR1 and CDR2: SEHNR, FQNEAQ (reference sequence). The length of the CDR3 is 13 residues. The variable domain in full, completed from reference TRBV7-9 and TRBJ1-4, reads DTGVSQNPRHKITKRGQNVTFRCDPISEHNRLYWYRQTLGQGPEFLTYFQNEAQLEKSRLLSDRFSAERPKGSFSTLEIQRTEQGDSAMYLCASSPQGNEKLFFGSGTQLSVL.

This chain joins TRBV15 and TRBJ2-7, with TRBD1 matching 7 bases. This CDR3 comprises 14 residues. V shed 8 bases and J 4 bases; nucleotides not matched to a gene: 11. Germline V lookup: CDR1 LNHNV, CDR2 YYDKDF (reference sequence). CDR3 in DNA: TGTGCCACCGCAACTAGACAGGGCGGGTACGAGCAGTACTTC. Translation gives CATATRQGGYEQYF.

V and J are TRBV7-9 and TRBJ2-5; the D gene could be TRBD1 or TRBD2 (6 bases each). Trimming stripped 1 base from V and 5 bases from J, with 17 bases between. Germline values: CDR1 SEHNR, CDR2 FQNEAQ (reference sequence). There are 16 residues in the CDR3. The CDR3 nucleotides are TGTGCCAGCAGCTTAGTTGTCGGGGGCAATGTGGAGACCCAGTACTTC. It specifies CASSLVVGGNVETQYF.

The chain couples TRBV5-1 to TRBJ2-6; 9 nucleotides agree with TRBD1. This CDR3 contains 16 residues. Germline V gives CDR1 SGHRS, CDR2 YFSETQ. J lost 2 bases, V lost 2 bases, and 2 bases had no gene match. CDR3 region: CASSLRQGAGANVLTF. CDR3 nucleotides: TGCGCCAGCAGCTTACGACAGGGGGCTGGGGCCAACGTCCTGACTTTC.

The CDR3 protein is CASRASATGEQYF. The CDR3 DNA reads as TGTGCCAGCAGGGCCAGTGCGACGGGCGAGCAGTACTTC. The chain joins TRBV9 to TRBJ2-7; D is undetermined. Trimming stripped 5 bases from V and 6 bases from J, with 15 bases between. Germline V gene data show CDR1 as SGDLS and CDR2 as YYNGEE. This CDR3 region has 13 residues. Using reference TRBV9 and TRBJ2-7 for the parts outside the CDR3, the full variable domain is DSGVTQTPKHLITATGQRVTLRCSPRSGDLSVYWYQQSLDQGLQFLIQYYNGEERAKGNILERFSAQQFPDLHSELNLSSLELGDSALYFCASRASATGEQYFGPGTRLTVT.